This T cell receptor beta chain was sequenced for a study of T cell repertoires in cytomegalovirus infection. Turning to the study itself: CMV infection together with matching HLA type was indicated by public TCR beta signatures. Study-wide results and limits: CMV-specific HLA-C-restricted TCR beta clonotypes dominated the ex vivo response. Adding up the frequency of public TCR beta families identified people who carried CMV plus the relevant HLA.

Each CDR3 protein gets one entry after TCRdb re-called the reads with MiXCR. The table has around 320,000 distinct CDR3 sequences, 9.5% seen once. This clonotype was recorded at least ten times. Its antigen is undetermined. With V trimmed by 6 bases and J by 8 bases, 21 bases remained unmatched. The CDR3 has 17 amino acids. Germline V gene sequence: CDR1 MNHNS, CDR2 SASEGT. This clonotype originated in a human donor in good health (CMV status not recorded). Some clones in this sample may be carry-over from other donors' samples. The sequencing input was PBMCs. The V gene is TRBV6-1, the J gene TRBJ1-2, with 7 positions matching TRBD1. For the CDR3, the DNA is TGTGCCAGCAGCACTCTCAGCGTACAGACAGGGATCGGGGGCTACACCTTC. Translating gives CASSTLSVQTGIGGYTF.